The sample holds one count of the clone carrying this T cell receptor (beta chain). The naive CD8 fraction comprised CD45RO-negative cells positively selected for CCR7 and excluded terminally differentiated effector memory CD45RA+ cells. Caucasian adults residing in Nashville, Tennessee made up all the donors. These data come from a study of shared clonotypes between healthy human individuals. Study-level background: A couple of women and three men aged 18 to 49 served as donors. A donor's plate count was three for CD4 naive and three for CD4 memory; CD8 naive had two and CD8 memory one.

The CDR3 contains 15 residues. Germline CDR1 and CDR2: SGHDT and YYEEEE. With V trimmed by 0 bases and J by 4 bases, 5 bases remained unmatched. At the deep level, the assay was run. Clones were sequenced by immunoSEQ multiplex PCR, and TCRdb holds only the in-frame ones, with some missing. The profile shows 1.5 million to 2.5 million clones, less than 95% of them singletons. The chain employs TRBV5-6 and TRBJ2-7; 9 positions match TRBD1. This receptor was identified in a man younger than 30 in good health. Specimen: naive CD8+ T cells sorted from blood. The CDR3 nucleotides are TGTGCCAGCAGCTTGGACGGGACAGGGAAATACGAGCAGTACTTC. It specifies CASSLDGTGKYEQYF.